The 13 T cell receptor beta chains given below trace back to one sample, sequenced in a study of cytomegalovirus exposure and HLA in healthy donors. The primer mix had 60 Vbeta and 13 Jbeta primers. Profiled with immunoSEQ multiplex PCR; TCRdb holds only in-frame clones, not every one. The repertoire holds about 170,000 clones, with roughly 80% as singletons. The sequencing sample was made of PBMCs. The source is a male donor in good health and CMV-seronegative.

CDR3 protein: CAISLRAGETQYF. For the CDR3, the DNA is TGTGCCATCAGTCTCAGGGCTGGGGAGACCCAGTACTTC. J is TRBJ2-5 and V is TRBV10-3, with TRBD1 as a possible D gene (5 bases). Germline-derived CDR1 and CDR2 are ENHRY and SYGVKD. The length of the CDR3 is 13 residues. The germline V and J ends were trimmed by 5 bases and 5 bases, with 12 bases remaining between them.

The V and J genes are TRBV9 and TRBJ1-2; possibly TRBD1 for D (6 bases). The CDR3 covers 14 residues. Trimming took off 3 bases at V and 4 bases at J, with 13 bases between the two ends. Germline V gene sequence: CDR1 SGDLS, CDR2 YYNGEE. The CDR3 bases are TGTGCCAGCAGCGGGCAACAGGGATCCTATGGCTACACCTTC. Translating it yields CASSGQQGSYGYTF.

The chain couples TRBV19 to TRBJ2-2; unclear D gene. The germline gives CDR1 LNHDA, CDR2 SQIVND (reference sequence). Trimming pared 5 bases from V and 3 bases from J, leaving 7 bases between. There are 13 residues in the CDR3. CDR3 in DNA: TGTGCCAGTAGTTCCATTTACACCGGGGAGCTGTTTTTT. This translates into CASSSIYTGELFF.

This chain's CDR3 is CASSQPRGGIDTQYF. In DNA form, the CDR3 reads TGCGCCAGCAGCCAACCCCGGGGGGGCATTGATACGCAGTATTTT. The chain uses TRBV4-1 and TRBJ2-3; 8 bases are a match to TRBD2. Germline values: CDR1 MGHRA, CDR2 YSYEKL. V shed 2 bases, J shed 6 bases, and the junction held 7 bases outside the gene matches. The CDR3 covers 15 residues.

This clone has only one observation. The V call is TRBV19, the J call TRBJ2-1; TRBD1 is a possible D gene (6 bases). Germline lookup yields CDR1 LNHDA and CDR2 SQIVND (reference sequence). Trimming pared 5 bases from V and 9 bases from J, leaving 11 bases between. The CDR3 is 12 residues long. The CDR3 bases are TGTGCCAGTAGTCAGTCACAGGGTGAGCAGTTCTTC. Translated, it gives CASSQSQGEQFF.

This chain links TRBV15 with TRBJ2-7; 12 nucleotides align to TRBD1. Germline lookup yields CDR1 LNHNV and CDR2 YYDKDF (reference sequence). The J segment lost 6 bases and the V segment lost 1 base, leaving 10 bases of the junction unmatched. The CDR3 is made up of 17 amino acids. Here the CDR3 reads CATSRALMGTGGSEQYF. The DNA of the CDR3 is TGTGCCACCAGCAGAGCTCTTATGGGGACAGGGGGCTCCGAGCAGTACTTC.

This clone was counted between two and nine times. CDR3 sequence reads: CAPLRGSNQPQHF. CDR3 DNA: TGCGCCCCCCTCAGGGGTAGCAATCAGCCCCAGCATTTT. The chain links TRBV4-3 to TRBJ1-5; possibly TRBD1 for D (6 bases). Germline V gives CDR1 LGHNA, CDR2 YSLEER. V lost 11 bases, J lost 0 bases, and 11 bases lay in between. The CDR3 runs to 13 residues.

The CDR3 reads CSLAVIRGTEAFF. The CDR3 DNA follows: TGCAGCCTGGCGGTTATTCGTGGCACTGAAGCTTTCTTT. The V call is TRBV29-1, the J call TRBJ1-1; no firm D call. V was pared by 8 bases and J by 4 bases, with 17 bases between. Germline V gene lookup returns CDR1 SQVTM and CDR2 ANQGSEA. CDR3 length equals 13 residues.

This chain joins TRBV6-5 and TRBJ2-7; 8 bases match TRBD1. The CDR3 length is 15 residues. Trimming took 7 bases from V and 4 from J; bases not matched to a gene: 12. From germline, CDR1 is MNHEY and CDR2 SVGAGI. The CDR3 region has the DNA TGTGCCAGCACCCGTTTCGGACAGGGAGCTTACGAGCAGTACTTC. This codes for CASTRFGQGAYEQYF.

J is TRBJ2-1 and V is TRBV6-5; D is possibly TRBD1 (6 bases). CDR1 and CDR2 from the germline V gene are MNHEY and SVGAGI. Trimming shortened V by 5 bases and J by 8 bases, and 19 bases separated the two germline ends. The CDR3 runs to 15 residues. Written as DNA, the CDR3 is TGTGCCAGCAGTCGCCAGCGAACAGGGATCGATGAGCAGTTCTTC. Translation: CASSRQRTGIDEQFF.

The rearrangement links TRBV5-4 to TRBJ1-1, with a weak D call TRBD1 (5 bases). The CDR3 spans 13 residues. Trimming pared 0 bases from V and 11 bases from J, leaving 14 bases between. The germline V gene encodes CDR1 SGHNT and CDR2 YYREEE (reference sequence). The CDR3 protein is CASSLVGWGEAFF. CDR3 nucleotides: TGTGCCAGCAGCTTGGTGGGGTGGGGGGAGGCTTTCTTT.

This chain joins TRBV6-5 and TRBJ1-2, with 7 nucleotides matching TRBD1. The length of the CDR3 is 14 residues. Germline V gene sequence: CDR1 MNHEY, CDR2 SVGAGI. V lost 5 bases and J lost 4; bases outside the gene matches: 7. As DNA, the CDR3 is TGTGCCAGCAGTCTGGGGGGACAGATCTATGGCTACACCTTC. Protein sequence: CASSLGGQIYGYTF.

The chain employs TRBV27 and TRBJ2-3; D might be TRBD2 (5 bases). Germline V gives CDR1 MNHEY, CDR2 SMNVEV (reference sequence). V gave up 5 bases and J gave up 6 bases, with 15 bases separating them. The CDR3 has 14 residues. DNA for the CDR3: TGTGCCAGCAGTCGTAAATTTGAGGGTGATACGCAGTATTTT. Protein sequence: CASSRKFEGDTQYF.